This T cell receptor (beta chain) originates from a study of shared T cell receptors in the human thymus. The table came from immunoSEQ multiplex PCR; TCRdb's copy has only in-frame clones and leaves some out. The sample contains about 710,000 clones, about 87% of which appear only once. The trim removed 3 bases at V and 2 bases at J, leaving 16 bases unmatched. Germline V lookup: CDR1 LNHDA, CDR2 SQIVND (reference sequence). This CDR3 is built from 20 residues. The sample was also linked to a second study, of human thymus T cells. That report notes: Donors were healthy Finnish infants having corrective surgery for congenital heart defects. Thymic samples were excised during corrective heart operations. Thymic and blood repertoires appeared to carry a bias in their V and J gene usage.

The chain employs TRBV19 and TRBJ1-2, with 12 nucleotides matching TRBD1. The sample consisted of thymocytes. This TCR derives from a boy younger than two with a congenital heart defect. Here the CDR3 reads CASSIRDARDRGPVNYGYTF. The CDR3 DNA sequence: TGTGCCAGTAGTATTAGGGACGCTAGGGACAGGGGGCCCGTCAACTATGGCTACACCTTC.